This T cell receptor beta chain emerged from a study of blood T cell repertoires in COVID-19. Overall study: The samples span acute and convalescent COVID-19 from the United States, Italy and Spain. T cells, B-cell-depleted T cells, or PBMCs provided the cDNA or gDNA that served as material.

As originally analysed: Scientists estimated how many nucleated cells there were by amplifying reference gene primers. Here immunoSEQ multiplex PCR was the method, and the copy in TCRdb shows in-frame clones only, minus some. The V and J calls and clone size were taken over from that table, and D and trimming were inferred from the DNA. The profile shows approximately 170,000 clones, about four fifths of them singletons. Trimming took off 7 bases at V and 8 bases at J, with 20 bases between the two ends. Germline CDR1 LNHDA, CDR2 SQIVND (reference sequence). This CDR3 spans 14 amino acids. The rearrangement links TRBV19 to TRBJ1-2; weak D call: TRBD1 (6 bases). The clonotype was recovered from a woman of 80 years or more with acute or convalescent COVID-19. The sample comprised peripheral blood. For the CDR3, the DNA is TGTGCCAGTAATACTCAGACAGGTTTGAGCGGCTACACCTTC. This sequence encodes CASNTQTGLSGYTF.